What follows describes a single T cell receptor (beta chain). Its antigen is not known. A junction boundary mismatches the germline segment, possibly from a read error. This sample includes further DNA sequences coding for the same CDR3. This entry comes from a study of shared clonotypes between healthy human individuals. Study-level points and caveats: Clonotypes shared by all four sorted-subset donors had higher generation probabilities than non-shared clonotypes. Approximately 4.9% of naive CD4 clonotypes were shared across four donors.

TCRdb's table, derived via immunoSEQ multiplex PCR, lists solely in-frame clones and lacks some. The data contain some 2 million clones, about 95% of them seen just once; the ten biggest clones take up around 1.2%. CD45RO-negative, CCR7-selected cells formed the naive CD8 fraction, which excluded terminally differentiated effector memory CD45RA+ cells. What was sequenced was naive CD8+ T cells sorted from blood. This receptor was obtained from a man aged 18 to 30 in good health.

Written as DNA, the CDR3 is TGTGCTACCAGCGGGACAGGGAGGCGAGACACTGAAGCTTTCTTT. This gives the protein CATSGTGRRDTEAFF. V usage is TRBV15 and J usage is TRBJ1-1, with 9 bases lining up with TRBD1. The length of the CDR3 is 15 residues. Germline CDR1 LNHNV, CDR2 YYDKDF (reference sequence). Full variable domain (rest looked up from reference TRBV15 and TRBJ1-1): DAMVIQNPRYQVTQFGKPVTLSCSQTLNHNVMYWYQQKSSQAPKLLFHYYDKDFNNEADTPDNFQSRRPNTSFCFLDIRSPGLGDTAMYLCATSGTGRRDTEAFFGQGTRLTVV.